A single sample is the source of the 31 T cell receptor beta chains below, sequenced in a study of T cells after yellow fever vaccination (dated by TCRdb to between 2019 and 2020). Libraries were constructed by 5' RACE. Sequencing used an Illumina NovaSeq 6000. In-frame beta chains were kept once TCRdb had trimmed the public reads at Q25 with fastp and called clones with MiXCR. CDR3 protein duplicates are merged, each entry listing the most common genes and DNA. Here the sample has about 99,000 distinct CDR3 sequences; around 5.8% occur a single time. 35% to 45% of the sample goes to the ten largest clones. The sample's treatment or condition, from its label and the paper: live attenuated yellow fever vaccine strain. Sequenced here: CD8+ T cells sorted from PBMCs, sampled 10 days after the yellow fever booster vaccination. The receptors stem from a man between 18 and 29 years old who received the YFV17D yellow fever vaccine.

The V and J genes are TRBV24-1 and TRBJ2-3; D unclear. V lost 9 bases to trimming and J lost 2 bases, with 5 bases between them. The CDR3 is made up of 11 amino acids. Per germline, CDR1 KGHDR and CDR2 SFDVKD. This CDR3 reads CATEYTDTQYF. The CDR3 nucleotides are TGTGCCACCGAATACACAGATACGCAGTATTTT.

This clonotype was counted between two and nine times. V gene TRBV11-2 combines with J gene TRBJ1-1; D remains unclear. The V end was cut by 0 bases, the J end by 0 bases, with 11 bases between. Germline CDR1 reads SGHAT; CDR2 reads FQNNGV. This CDR3 is built from 16 residues. CDR3 sequence reads: CASSLDLGQMNTEAFF. CDR3 bases: TGTGCCAGCAGCTTAGATCTAGGTCAGATGAACACTGAAGCTTTCTTT.

This clonotype was observed a handful of times. The V call is TRBV12-3 or TRBV12-4, the J call TRBJ1-5; a weak D match, TRBD1 (5 bases). The V and J ends lost 5 bases and 1 base respectively, with 9 bases between them. The CDR3 spans 14 residues. The CDR3 DNA follows: TGTGCCAGCAGTGACGGGGGAAGCAATCAGCCCCAGCATTTT. Translated, it gives CASSDGGSNQPQHF.

There are many counts of this clonotype. This chain uses TRBV4-1 with TRBJ1-1; D is possibly TRBD1 (6 bases). V was trimmed by 6 bases and J by 0 bases, leaving 17 bases between them. Germline V lookup: CDR1 MGHRA, CDR2 YSYEKL. The CDR3 covers 16 residues. CDR3 region: CASRHTPGHVNTEAFF. For the CDR3, the DNA is TGCGCCAGCAGACACACTCCGGGACACGTGAACACTGAAGCTTTCTTT.

This clonotype was seen many times. V usage is TRBV5-1 and J usage is TRBJ2-7; 7 bases match TRBD1. Looked up from germline, CDR1 is SGHRS and CDR2 is YFSETQ. V dropped 7 bases and J dropped 3; count of bases not matched to a gene: 16. This CDR3 region has 16 residues. The CDR3 region has the DNA TGCGCCAGCTCCCCGCACACAGGGGATGGAAACTACGAGCAGTACTTC. This codes for CASSPHTGDGNYEQYF.

This clonotype has only a few counts. This chain links TRBV6-2 or TRBV6-3 with TRBJ2-7, with D unclear. Trimming left V 0 bases short and J 5 bases short, with 11 bases between. The CDR3 consists of 14 residues. Germline CDR1 reads MNHEY; CDR2 reads SVGEGT. CDR3 bases: TGTGCCAGCAGTTACTCGAGTTCGGTCCACGAGCAGTACGTC. It is translated as CASSYSSSVHEQYV.

This clonotype was counted many times. The chain employs TRBV4-1 and TRBJ1-5; D is uncertain. Germline-derived CDR1 and CDR2 are MGHRA and YSYEKL. Trimming shortened V by 4 bases and J by 0 bases, and 10 bases separated the two germline ends. The CDR3 runs to 15 residues. The CDR3 loop reads CASSPRWVSNQPQHF. In DNA form, the CDR3 reads TGCGCCAGCAGCCCCCGCTGGGTTAGCAATCAGCCCCAGCATTTT.

CDR3 protein: CASGPGAITEAFF. DNA of the CDR3: TGTGCCAGCGGACCGGGGGCCATCACTGAAGCTTTCTTT. The chain employs TRBV7-9 and TRBJ1-1; D may be TRBD1 (6 bases). V shed 8 bases and J shed 4 bases, with 14 bases lying between them. The germline V gene encodes CDR1 SEHNR and CDR2 FQNEAQ (reference sequence). This CDR3 spans 13 amino acids.

This clonotype was seen a few times. The V call is TRBV6-2 or TRBV6-3, the J call TRBJ1-4, with 7 bases fitting TRBD1. V dropped 0 bases and J dropped 4; count of bases not matched to a gene: 2. Germline CDR1 and CDR2: MNHEY and SVGEGT. There are 15 residues in the CDR3. CDR3 sequence reads: CASSYSRQGNEKLFF. CDR3 bases: TGTGCCAGCAGTTACTCGCGACAGGGTAATGAAAAACTGTTTTTT.

This clonotype was detected ten times or more. V usage is TRBV5-1 and J usage is TRBJ2-2; D not certain. The V gene lost 7 bases and the J gene lost 9 bases, with 10 bases spanning the gap. The CDR3 contains 11 residues. Looked up from germline, CDR1 is SGHRS and CDR2 is YFSETQ. The CDR3 loop is CASGGSRELFF. The CDR3 DNA is TGCGCCAGCGGTGGGTCGCGGGAGCTGTTTTTT. The full variable domain, completed using reference TRBV5-1 and TRBJ2-2, is KAGVTQTPRYLIKTRGQQVTLSCSPISGHRSVSWYQQTPGQGLQFLFEYFSETQRNKGNFPGRFSGRQFSNSRSEMNVSTLELGDSALYLCASGGSRELFFGEGSRLTVL.

The chain is built from TRBV9 and TRBJ2-6; the D is unclear. Germline CDR1 reads SGDLS; CDR2 reads YYNGEE. With 2 bases removed from V and 2 bases from J, the gap between germline ends came to 8 bases. This CDR3 is 15 amino acids long. CDR3 loop: CASSVSSAGANVLTF. Here the CDR3 DNA reads TGTGCCAGCAGCGTGTCGAGCGCTGGGGCCAACGTCCTGACTTTC.

J is TRBJ2-3 and V is TRBV7-9; the D is unclear. V lost 5 bases, J lost 3 bases, and 18 bases lay in between. Germline CDR1 SEHNR, CDR2 FQNEAQ (reference sequence). This CDR3 is built from 16 residues. The chain's CDR3 is CASSPPRVGVTDTQYF. The CDR3 nucleotides read TGTGCCAGCAGCCCCCCCCGTGTGGGTGTAACAGATACGCAGTATTTT.

This clonotype was counted ten times or more. The V gene is TRBV3-1, the J gene TRBJ2-1; 8 bases are a match to TRBD2. Germline CDR1 reads LGHDT; CDR2 reads YNNKEL (reference sequence). V trimming: 6 bases; J trimming: 4 bases; junction bases outside the gene matches: 5. The CDR3 covers 14 residues. CDR3: CASSRGGRYNEQFF. For the CDR3, the DNA is TGTGCCAGCAGTCGCGGGGGGCGGTACAATGAGCAGTTCTTC.

This clonotype was counted a few times. V and J are TRBV6-5 and TRBJ1-5; D is perhaps TRBD1 (6 bases). The V and J ends lost 5 bases and 7 bases respectively, with 15 bases between them. Germline V CDR1 and CDR2: MNHEY, SVGAGI. The CDR3 spans 14 residues. The DNA of the CDR3 is TGTGCCAGCAGTGCCAGGGGCCAGTTACAGCCCCAGCATTTT. Translation gives CASSARGQLQPQHF.

At least ten counts were recorded for this clonotype. This rearrangement joins TRBV7-9 to TRBJ2-1, with 11 bases aligning to TRBD1. The CDR3 is 17 amino acids. With V trimmed by 5 bases and J by 3 bases, 9 bases remained unmatched. The germline V gene has CDR1 SEHNR and CDR2 FQNEAQ (reference sequence). The CDR3 here is CASSPPGQGAIYNEQFF. For the CDR3, the DNA is TGTGCCAGCAGCCCTCCCGGACAGGGGGCGATCTACAATGAGCAGTTCTTC.

The rearrangement uses TRBV19 and TRBJ1-2; no clear D gene. The ends were cut back, 3 bases at V and 2 bases at J, with 7 bases in the middle. Per germline, CDR1 LNHDA and CDR2 SQIVND (reference sequence). The CDR3 is made up of 13 amino acids. The CDR3 spells CASSMGGNYGYTF. CDR3 coding DNA: TGTGCCAGTAGTATGGGAGGGAACTATGGCTACACCTTC.

This clonotype came up a few times. The chain joins TRBV29-1 to TRBJ1-2; D ambiguous. Trimming took 2 bases from V and 2 from J, leaving 9 bases between them. This CDR3 is 13 amino acids long. Germline V gene sequence: CDR1 SQVTM, CDR2 ANQGSEA. The chain's CDR3 is CSVERTANYGYTF. The CDR3 bases are TGCAGCGTTGAACGGACGGCAAACTATGGCTACACCTTC.

In this sample, this clonotype turned up a few times. The gene calls are TRBV6-6 and TRBJ1-1; D is possibly TRBD1 (5 bases). The ends were cut back, 2 bases at V and 4 bases at J, with 8 bases in the middle. Germline V lookup: CDR1 MNHNY, CDR2 SVGAGI (reference sequence). The CDR3 covers 13 residues. The CDR3 region is CASSYGGGTEAFF. The CDR3 bases are TGTGCCAGCAGTTACGGCGGGGGCACTGAAGCTTTCTTT.

This chain uses TRBV3-1 with TRBJ1-5; D remains unclear. The V gene's germline CDR1 is LGHDT and CDR2 YNNKEL (reference sequence). V was clipped by 4 bases and J by 6 bases, with 13 bases between them. This CDR3 spans 14 amino acids. As DNA, the CDR3 is TGTGCCAGCAGCCCGCAACCGGGAACTCAGCCCCAGCATTTT. It encodes CASSPQPGTQPQHF.

This chain uses TRBV6-5 with TRBJ1-2, with D possibly matching TRBD1 (5 bases). The V and J ends lost 6 bases and 3 bases respectively, with 11 bases between them. Germline V gives CDR1 MNHEY, CDR2 SVGAGI. The CDR3 has 13 residues. CDR3 in DNA: TGTGCCAGCAGCTCTGGGGGTCACTATGGCTACACCTTC. It encodes CASSSGGHYGYTF.

This chain connects TRBV18 to TRBJ2-7; TRBD1 agrees at 11 bases. The germline V gene encodes CDR1 KGHSH and CDR2 LQKENI. This CDR3 is 14 amino acids long. V lost 3 bases to trimming and J lost 2 bases; unmatched junction nucleotides: 0. CDR3 loop: CASSPDRGPYEQYF. The CDR3 DNA reads as TGTGCCAGCTCACCGGACAGGGGGCCCTACGAGCAGTACTTC.

In this sample, this clonotype turned up many times. This chain joins TRBV7-9 and TRBJ1-5; D gene ambiguous. The V end was cut by 2 bases, the J end by 1 base, with 0 bases between. This CDR3 region has 12 residues. In germline, CDR1 is SEHNR, CDR2 FQNEAQ (reference sequence). In DNA form, the CDR3 reads TGTGCCAGCAGCTTAAGCAATCAGCCCCAGCATTTT. Its protein product is CASSLSNQPQHF.

At least ten counts were recorded for this clonotype. This chain uses TRBV12-3 or TRBV12-4 with TRBJ1-2; maybe TRBD1 (5 bases). Trimming left V 6 bases short and J 8 bases short, with 19 bases between. The CDR3 sequence is 14 residues long. This CDR3 is CASRSIWGEEGYTF. The CDR3 DNA sequence: TGTGCCAGCAGGTCGATATGGGGGGAGGAAGGCTACACCTTC.

This clonotype was detected a few times. V usage is TRBV7-8 and J usage is TRBJ2-3; D possibly corresponds to TRBD2 (5 bases). Germline loops: CDR1 SGHVS, CDR2 FQNEAQ. V was shortened by 5 bases and J by 4 bases, with 13 bases between the two germline ends. The CDR3 is 14 residues long. This CDR3 is CASSPSRGADTQYF. The CDR3 bases are TGTGCCAGCAGCCCATCACGGGGAGCAGATACGCAGTATTTT. Full variable domain (outside the CDR3, taken from reference TRBV7-8 and TRBJ2-3): GAGVSQSPRYKVAKRGQDVALRCDPISGHVSLFWYQQALGQGPEFLTYFQNEAQLDKSGLPSDRFFAERPEGSVSTLKIQRTQQEDSAVYLCASSPSRGADTQYFGPGTRLTVL.

This clonotype has more than one count but fewer than ten. V usage is TRBV7-3 and J usage is TRBJ2-1; 8 bases align to TRBD2. The junction had 9 bases not matched to a gene; V was cut back by 5 bases and J by 3 bases. The germline V gene has CDR1 SGHTA and CDR2 FQGTGA. This CDR3 has 16 residues. CDR3 nucleotides: TGTGCCAGCAGCCCCCATACTAGCGGCAGCTACAATGAGCAGTTCTTC. Amino acids: CASSPHTSGSYNEQFF. The full variable domain, completed using reference TRBV7-3 and TRBJ2-1, is GAGVSQTPSNKVTEKGKYVELRCDPISGHTALYWYRQSLGQGPEFLIYFQGTGAADDSGLPNDRFFAVRPEGSVSTLKIQRTERGDSAVYLCASSPHTSGSYNEQFFGPGTRLTVL.

V and J are TRBV4-2 and TRBJ1-1; tentatively, D is TRBD1 (6 bases). The germline V gene has CDR1 LGHNA and CDR2 YNFKEQ. This CDR3 spans 16 amino acids. V dropped 0 bases and J dropped 1 base, with 12 bases sitting between them. Here the CDR3 reads CASSQEPRTENTEAFF. The CDR3 DNA reads TGTGCCAGCAGCCAAGAACCCCGGACAGAGAACACTGAAGCTTTCTTT.

This clonotype was seen more than once but under ten times. This sequence joins TRBV2 and TRBJ2-7, with 8 bases identical to TRBD2. The CDR3 is made up of 16 amino acids. The V gene's germline CDR1 is SNHLY and CDR2 FYNNEI. With 4 bases clipped from V and 3 bases from J, the junction kept 11 bases outside the gene matches. CDR3 DNA: TGTGCCAGCAGTGGGGAAGAGCGGGGGCAATACTACGAGCAGTACTTC. Protein product: CASSGEERGQYYEQYF.

This clonotype has ten or more counts. This sequence joins TRBV6-5 and TRBJ2-2, with D perhaps being TRBD1 or TRBD2 (5 bases each). V lost 6 bases and J lost 5, with 10 bases in between. CDR1 MNHEY and CDR2 SVGAGI come from the germline V gene. This CDR3 is built from 13 residues. In DNA, the CDR3 is TGTGCCAGCAGGGGGACGGTGACCGGGGAGCTGTTTTTT. It yields the protein CASRGTVTGELFF.

The chain links TRBV6-6 to TRBJ1-1, with D possibly matching TRBD1 (5 bases). V shed 7 bases and J shed 6 bases, with 15 bases lying between them. CDR3 length: 13 amino acids. Germline-derived CDR1 and CDR2 are MNHNY and SVGAGI (reference sequence). This chain's CDR3 is CASTIRGGSEAFF. Written as DNA, the CDR3 is TGTGCCAGCACTATCCGGGGGGGGTCTGAAGCTTTCTTT.

This sequence joins TRBV4-1 and TRBJ2-3, with D unresolved. Trimming took off 1 base at V and 4 bases at J, with 9 bases between the two ends. CDR1 and CDR2 from the germline V gene are MGHRA and YSYEKL. There are 14 residues in the CDR3. The CDR3 DNA reads as TGCGCCAGCAGCCAAGGGCTAATCGCAGATACGCAGTATTTT. Encoded protein: CASSQGLIADTQYF.

The chain couples TRBV30 to TRBJ2-7, with D possibly being TRBD2 (5 bases). The CDR3 contains 13 residues. Germline lookup yields CDR1 GTSNPN and CDR2 SVGIG (reference sequence). Trimming took 3 bases from V and 0 from J, leaving 9 bases between them. This CDR3 reads CAWSSGNSYEQYF. The DNA of the CDR3 is TGTGCCTGGAGCTCCGGGAACTCCTACGAGCAGTACTTC.